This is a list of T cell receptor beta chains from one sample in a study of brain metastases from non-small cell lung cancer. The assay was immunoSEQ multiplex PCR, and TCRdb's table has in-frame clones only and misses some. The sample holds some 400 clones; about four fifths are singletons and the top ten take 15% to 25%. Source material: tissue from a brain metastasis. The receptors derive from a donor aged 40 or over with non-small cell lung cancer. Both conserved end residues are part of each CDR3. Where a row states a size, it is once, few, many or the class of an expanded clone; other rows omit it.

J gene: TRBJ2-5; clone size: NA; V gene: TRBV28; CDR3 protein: CASSPNEAGEETQYF
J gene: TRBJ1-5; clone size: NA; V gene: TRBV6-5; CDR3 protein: CASRPTGIADQPQHF
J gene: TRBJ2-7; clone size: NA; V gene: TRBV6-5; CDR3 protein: CASSYDRGEYYEQYF
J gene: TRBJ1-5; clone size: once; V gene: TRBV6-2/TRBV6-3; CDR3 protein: CASSDRNYNQPQHF
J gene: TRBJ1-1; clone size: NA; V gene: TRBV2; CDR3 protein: CASSEGSLNTEAFF
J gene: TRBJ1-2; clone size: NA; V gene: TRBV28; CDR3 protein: CASSISTGNYGYTF
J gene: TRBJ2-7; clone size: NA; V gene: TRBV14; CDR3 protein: CASSPNYEQYF
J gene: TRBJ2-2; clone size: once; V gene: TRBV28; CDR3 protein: CASSRITQTGELFF
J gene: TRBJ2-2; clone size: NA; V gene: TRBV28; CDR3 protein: CASRLIAGGGTGELFF
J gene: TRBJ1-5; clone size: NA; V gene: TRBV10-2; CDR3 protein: CASSESPGNSNQPQHF
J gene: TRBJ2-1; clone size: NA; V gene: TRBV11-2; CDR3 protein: CASSFDGNYNEQFF
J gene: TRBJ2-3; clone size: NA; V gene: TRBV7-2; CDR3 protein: CASSSSVGSTDTQYF
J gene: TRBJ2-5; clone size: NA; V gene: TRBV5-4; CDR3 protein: CASSLVGLGRREETQYF
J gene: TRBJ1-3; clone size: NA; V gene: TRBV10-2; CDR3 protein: CASSERLNSGNTIYF
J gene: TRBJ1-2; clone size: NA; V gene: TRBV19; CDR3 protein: CASSKSGHYLYGYTF
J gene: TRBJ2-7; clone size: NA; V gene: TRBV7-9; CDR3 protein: CASSSQGGEQYF
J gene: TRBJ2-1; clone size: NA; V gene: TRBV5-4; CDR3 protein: CASSPGTGGEDEQFF
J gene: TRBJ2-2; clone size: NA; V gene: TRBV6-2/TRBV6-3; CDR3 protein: CASNPGVTGELFF
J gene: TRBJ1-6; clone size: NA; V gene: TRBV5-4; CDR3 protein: CATTGEYNSPLHF